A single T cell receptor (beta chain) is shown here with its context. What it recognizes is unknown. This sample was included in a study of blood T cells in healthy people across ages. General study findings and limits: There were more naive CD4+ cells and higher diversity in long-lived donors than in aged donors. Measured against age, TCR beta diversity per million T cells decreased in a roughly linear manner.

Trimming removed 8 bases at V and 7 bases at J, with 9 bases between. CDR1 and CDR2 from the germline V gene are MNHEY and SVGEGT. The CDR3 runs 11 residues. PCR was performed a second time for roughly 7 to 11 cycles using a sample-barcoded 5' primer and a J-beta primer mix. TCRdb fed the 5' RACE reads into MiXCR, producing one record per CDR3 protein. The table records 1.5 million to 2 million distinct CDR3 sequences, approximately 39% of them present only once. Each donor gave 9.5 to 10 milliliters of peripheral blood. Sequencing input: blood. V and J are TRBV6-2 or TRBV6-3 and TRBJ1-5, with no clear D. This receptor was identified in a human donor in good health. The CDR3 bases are TGTGCCAGCGGGATTGAACAGCCCCAGCATTTT. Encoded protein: CASGIEQPQHF.